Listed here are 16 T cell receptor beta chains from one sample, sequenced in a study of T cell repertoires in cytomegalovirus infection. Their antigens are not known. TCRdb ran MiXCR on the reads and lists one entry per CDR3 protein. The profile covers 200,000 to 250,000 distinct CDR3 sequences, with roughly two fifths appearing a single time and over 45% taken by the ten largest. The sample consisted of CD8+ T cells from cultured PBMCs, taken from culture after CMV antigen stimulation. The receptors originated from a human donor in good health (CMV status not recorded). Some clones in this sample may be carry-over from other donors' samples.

CDR3 in DNA: TGTGCCAGCAGCGTTGGGGGGGACTGGACGACGGAAGCTTTCTTT. This translates into CASSVGGDWTTEAFF. The genes are TRBV9 and TRBJ1-1; TRBD1 might be the D (5 bases). The CDR3 has 15 amino acids. V lost 2 bases to trimming and J lost 8 bases, with 19 bases between them. CDR1 and CDR2 from the germline V gene are SGDLS and YYNGEE.

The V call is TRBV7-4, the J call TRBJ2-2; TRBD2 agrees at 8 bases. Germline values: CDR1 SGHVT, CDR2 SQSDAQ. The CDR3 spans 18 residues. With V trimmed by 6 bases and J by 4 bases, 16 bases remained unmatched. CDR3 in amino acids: CASRPGTRGGYGTGELFF. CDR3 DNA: TGTGCCAGCAGACCCGGGACTAGGGGGGGGTACGGCACCGGGGAGCTGTTTTTT.

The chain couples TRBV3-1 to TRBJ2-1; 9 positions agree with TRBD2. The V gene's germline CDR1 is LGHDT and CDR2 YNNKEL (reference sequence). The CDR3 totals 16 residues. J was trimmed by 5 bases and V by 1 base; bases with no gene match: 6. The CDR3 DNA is TGTGCCAGCAGCCAAGTGATAGCGGGAGAGGACAATGAGCAGTTCTTC. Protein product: CASSQVIAGEDNEQFF.

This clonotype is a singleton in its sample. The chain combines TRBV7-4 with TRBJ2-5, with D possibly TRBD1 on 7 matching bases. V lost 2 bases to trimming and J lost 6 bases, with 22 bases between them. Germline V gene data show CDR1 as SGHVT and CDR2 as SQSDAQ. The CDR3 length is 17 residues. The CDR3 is CASSLPDREARGKTQYF. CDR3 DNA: TGTGCCAGCAGCTTACCAGACAGGGAGGCAAGGGGAAAGACCCAGTACTTC.

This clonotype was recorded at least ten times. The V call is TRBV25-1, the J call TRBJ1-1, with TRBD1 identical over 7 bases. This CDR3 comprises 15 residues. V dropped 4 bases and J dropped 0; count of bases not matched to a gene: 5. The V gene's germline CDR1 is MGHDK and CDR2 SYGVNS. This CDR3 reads CASSALTGLNTEAFF. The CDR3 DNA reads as TGTGCCAGCAGTGCTTTGACAGGGCTGAACACTGAAGCTTTCTTT.

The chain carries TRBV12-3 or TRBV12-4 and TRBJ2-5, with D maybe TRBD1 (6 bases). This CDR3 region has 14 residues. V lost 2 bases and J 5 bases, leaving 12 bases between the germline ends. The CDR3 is CASSLLAGVETQYF. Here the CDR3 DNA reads TGTGCCAGCAGTTTACTCGCAGGGGTGGAGACCCAGTACTTC.

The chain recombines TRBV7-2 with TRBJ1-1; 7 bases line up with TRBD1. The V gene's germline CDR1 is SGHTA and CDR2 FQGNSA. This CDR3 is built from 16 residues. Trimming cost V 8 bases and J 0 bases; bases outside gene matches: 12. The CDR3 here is CASGMTGQSMNTEAFF. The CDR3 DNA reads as TGTGCCAGCGGGATGACAGGGCAAAGCATGAACACTGAAGCTTTCTTT. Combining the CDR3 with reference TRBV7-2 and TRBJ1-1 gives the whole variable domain GAGVSQSPSNKVTEKGKDVELRCDPISGHTALYWYRQSLGQGLEFLIYFQGNSAPDKSGLPSDRFSAERTGGSVSTLTIQRTQQEDSAVYLCASGMTGQSMNTEAFFGQGTRLTVV.

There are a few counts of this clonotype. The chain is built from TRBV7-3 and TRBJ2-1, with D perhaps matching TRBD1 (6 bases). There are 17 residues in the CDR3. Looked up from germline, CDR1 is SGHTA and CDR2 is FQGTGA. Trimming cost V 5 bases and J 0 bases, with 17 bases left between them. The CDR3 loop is CASSPTGTPSSYNEQFF. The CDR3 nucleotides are TGTGCCAGCAGCCCCACAGGGACCCCCAGCTCCTACAATGAGCAGTTCTTC.

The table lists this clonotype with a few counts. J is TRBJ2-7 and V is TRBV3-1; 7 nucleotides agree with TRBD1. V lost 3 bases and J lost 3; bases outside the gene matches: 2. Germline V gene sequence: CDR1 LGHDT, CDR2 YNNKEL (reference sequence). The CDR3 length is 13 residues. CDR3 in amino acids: CASSHGTDYEQYF. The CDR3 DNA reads TGTGCCAGCAGCCACGGGACAGACTACGAGCAGTACTTC.

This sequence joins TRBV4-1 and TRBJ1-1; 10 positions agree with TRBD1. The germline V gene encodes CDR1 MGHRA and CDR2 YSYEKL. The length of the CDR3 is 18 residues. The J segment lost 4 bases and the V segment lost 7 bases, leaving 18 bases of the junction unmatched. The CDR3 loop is CASTAAVGQGTFPTEAFF. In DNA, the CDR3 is TGCGCCAGCACCGCAGCGGTGGGACAGGGGACTTTCCCCACTGAAGCTTTCTTT.

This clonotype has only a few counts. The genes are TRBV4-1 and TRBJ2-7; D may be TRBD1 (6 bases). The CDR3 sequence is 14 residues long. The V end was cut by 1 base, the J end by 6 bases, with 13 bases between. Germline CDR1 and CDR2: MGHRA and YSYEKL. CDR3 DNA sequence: TGCGCCAGCAGCCAAGGGGACACTTTACGCGAGCAGTACTTC. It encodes CASSQGDTLREQYF.

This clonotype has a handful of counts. CDR3 nucleotide sequence: TGTGCCAGCAGCTTAGAGGTTCAGGGATTTAGGACTGAAGCTTTCTTT. This encodes CASSLEVQGFRTEAFF. The rearrangement uses TRBV11-2 and TRBJ1-1, with TRBD1 as a possible D gene (5 bases). The CDR3 has 16 amino acids. The V gene lost 0 bases and the J gene lost 5 bases, with 16 bases spanning the gap. The V gene's germline CDR1 is SGHAT and CDR2 FQNNGV.

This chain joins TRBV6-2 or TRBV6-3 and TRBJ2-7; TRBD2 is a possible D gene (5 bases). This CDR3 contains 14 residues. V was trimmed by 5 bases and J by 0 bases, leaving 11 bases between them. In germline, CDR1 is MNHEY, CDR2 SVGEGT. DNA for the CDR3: TGTGCCAGCAGTCCATATGGGAGCTCCTACGAGCAGTACTTC. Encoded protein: CASSPYGSSYEQYF.

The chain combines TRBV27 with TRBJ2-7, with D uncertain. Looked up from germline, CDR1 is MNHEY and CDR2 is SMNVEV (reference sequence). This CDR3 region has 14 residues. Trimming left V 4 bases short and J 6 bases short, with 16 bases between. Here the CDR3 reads CASSSAVRWGEQYF. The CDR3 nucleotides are TGTGCCAGCAGTTCCGCAGTGAGATGGGGCGAGCAGTACTTC.

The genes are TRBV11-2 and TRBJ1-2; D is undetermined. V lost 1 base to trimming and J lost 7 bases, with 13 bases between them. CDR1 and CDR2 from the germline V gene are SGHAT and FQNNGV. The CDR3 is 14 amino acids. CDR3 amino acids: CASSLGGLRGGYTF. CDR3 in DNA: TGTGCCAGCAGCTTAGGCGGTTTACGTGGTGGCTACACCTTC.

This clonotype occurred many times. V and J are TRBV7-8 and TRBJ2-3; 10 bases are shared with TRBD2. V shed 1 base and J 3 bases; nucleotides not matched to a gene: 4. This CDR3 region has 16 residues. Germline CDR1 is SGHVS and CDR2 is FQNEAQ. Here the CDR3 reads CASSLVPSGRTDTQYF. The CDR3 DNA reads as TGTGCCAGCAGCTTAGTTCCTAGCGGGAGAACAGATACGCAGTATTTT.